This TCR beta chain was profiled in a study of shared clonotypes between healthy human individuals (dated by TCRdb to 2018 to 2020). For the wider study: A couple of women and a few men aged 18 to 49 years were included in the cohort. Each donor's leukapheresis produced roughly between roughly 0.9 and 8.9 billion PBMCs. For each donor, CD4 naive and CD4 memory were each run on three plates, CD8 naive on two plates, and CD8 memory on one plate. To increase sequencing depth and limit assay-specific biases, TCR repertoire library preparation and sequencing were carried out by different laboratories using diverse techniques. The study deeply sequenced blood TCR repertoires of five healthy adults to estimate repertoire size and the extent of clonotype sharing between individuals. Results the study describes overall, beyond this receptor: The small number of donors limited the genetic and exposure-history diversity represented. Pairwise subsampling led to the expectation that sequencing depth would affect the degree of clonotype sharing among donors. Incomplete sequencing was indicated by rarefaction of sorted-subset datasets, despite the large sequencing depth. Only blood was sampled, and tissue TCR repertoires likely differ from those in blood. Across several donors, approximately 4.6% of naive CD4, roughly 3.3% of naive CD8, 2% to 2.5% of memory CD4, and approximately 0.4% of memory CD8 clonotypes were shared. Larger estimated clonotype richness was generally found for naive subsets than for memory subsets. Higher generation probabilities were observed for clonotypes shared by all four sorted-subset donors than for non-shared clonotypes.

TCR CDR3 regions were amplified from genomic DNA by multiplex PCR using the deep immunoSEQ assay. Extracted genomic DNA from each cell subset was spread evenly across all wells of several immunoSEQ 96-well plates, with each plate serving as a replicate. For sorted subsets, around 200 ng genomic DNA, equal to some 30,000 T cell genomes, was loaded into each replicate PCR. Purified libraries were measured with a Qubit 3.0 fluorometer, size-checked on a Bioanalyzer 2100, and measured again with the KAPA Library Quantification kit. A separate single-read 150-cycle Illumina NextSeq 550 flow cell was used to sequence each immunoSEQ 96-well plate. As for the authors' bioinformatics: Because only junctional sequences without quality scores were contained in the immunoSEQ output, filtering matching that applied to full-length reads could not be performed. To assign V/J genes and CDR3, sequences were annotated using PyIR, a Python wrapper for IgBLAST v1.9, with IMGT germline references. Reads were removed for weak V/J assignments (E-value above 1e-6), missing CDR3, stop codons, out-of-frame junctions, or ambiguous translated residues. A V3J clonotype was defined by an identical inferred V gene, J gene, and CDR3 amino acid sequence. The percentage overlap between two repertoires was calculated by dividing the number of shared unique clonotypes by the size of the smaller repertoire. RTK rarefaction, the Chao1 estimator, and Recon v2.1 estimates of unobserved clonotypes were used to assess repertoire richness. For all TCRbeta clonotypes obtained by the gDNA method from four donors, generation probabilities were computed with OLGA. TCRdb limited this immuneACCESS table to in-frame rearrangements with V and J called. A share of clones is missing; checked studies link under half to unresolved V genes, and the rest is unexplained. V and J calls and clone size are as listed in that table; D and trimming were resolved from the DNA. The table for this sample lists a few million clones; about 93% of them were counted only once. Clones ranked in the top ten supply around 1.7% of the sample.

CD8 naive samples consisted of CD45RO-negative cells that were positively selected for CCR7, yielding a CD45RA+CCR7+ population without TemRA cells. Donors were healthy HIV-negative adults with no recently reported acute infections or vaccinations. All donors were Caucasian adults living in Nashville, Tennessee, USA. Blood was collected by leukapheresis, and PBMCs were isolated by Ficoll-Histopaque density gradient centrifugation and then cryopreserved in liquid nitrogen vapor phase. Analytical flow cytometry was used to check the purity and quantity of each magnetically sorted T cell population. Each sorted fraction had its genomic DNA isolated and then quantified by UV absorbance on a Nanodrop 2000c. Trimming leaves V shorter by 10 bases and J shorter by 2 bases, with the junction holding 10 bases beyond the gene matches. The CDR3 contains 15 residues, cysteine and phenylalanine counted. Kept here is only the CDR3 DNA, which spans 45 bases and is read in frame from base 1. Reading the germline V gene gives CDR1 WSHSY and CDR2 SAAADI.

Details on this clone: It has no known antigen specificity. No base quality values were provided; no much bigger clone lies one nucleotide off.

The chain is encoded by TRBV10-2 joined to TRBJ2-7; 11 junctional bases match TRBD1. This sequence originates from a man between 18 and 35 years old in good health. Some clones in this sample may be carry-over from other donors' samples. The material sequenced was naive CD8+ T cells from PBMCs. The sample's cell subset or site, from its label and the paper: CD45RA+CCR7+. CDR3 reads: CATRKPGQGAYEQYF. The base sequence is TGCGCCACCCGGAAACCGGGACAGGGGGCCTACGAGCAGTACTTC.